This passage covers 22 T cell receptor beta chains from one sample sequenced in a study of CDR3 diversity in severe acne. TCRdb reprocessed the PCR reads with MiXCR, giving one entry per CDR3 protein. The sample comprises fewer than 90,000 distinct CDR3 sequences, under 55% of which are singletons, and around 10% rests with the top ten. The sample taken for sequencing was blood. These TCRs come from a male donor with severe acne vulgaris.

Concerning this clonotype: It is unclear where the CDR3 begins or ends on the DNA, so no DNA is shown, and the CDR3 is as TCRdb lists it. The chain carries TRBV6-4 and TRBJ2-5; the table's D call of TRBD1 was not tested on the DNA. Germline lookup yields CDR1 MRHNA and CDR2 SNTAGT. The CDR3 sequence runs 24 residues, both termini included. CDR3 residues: CASSDPGDRDSETPYILERETQYF.

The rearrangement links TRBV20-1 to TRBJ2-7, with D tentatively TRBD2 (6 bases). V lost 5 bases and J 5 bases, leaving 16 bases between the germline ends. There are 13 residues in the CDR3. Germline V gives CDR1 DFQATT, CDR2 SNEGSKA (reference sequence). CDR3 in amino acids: CSAGGGGRDEQYF. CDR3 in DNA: TGCAGTGCTGGTGGGGGAGGAAGGGACGAGCAGTACTTC.

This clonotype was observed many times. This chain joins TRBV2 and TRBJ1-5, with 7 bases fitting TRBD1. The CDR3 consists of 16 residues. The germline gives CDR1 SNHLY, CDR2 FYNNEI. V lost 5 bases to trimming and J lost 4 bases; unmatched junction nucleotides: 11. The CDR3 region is CASSRGGREGNQPQHF. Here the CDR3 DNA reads TGTGCCAGCAGTCGAGGGGGCAGGGAGGGAAATCAGCCCCAGCATTTT.

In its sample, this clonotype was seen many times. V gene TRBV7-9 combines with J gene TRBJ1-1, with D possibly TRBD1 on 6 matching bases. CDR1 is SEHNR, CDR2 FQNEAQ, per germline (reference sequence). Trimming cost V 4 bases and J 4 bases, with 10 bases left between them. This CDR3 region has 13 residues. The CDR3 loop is CASSSQGGTEAFF. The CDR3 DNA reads TGTGCCAGCAGCTCACAGGGTGGCACTGAAGCTTTCTTT.

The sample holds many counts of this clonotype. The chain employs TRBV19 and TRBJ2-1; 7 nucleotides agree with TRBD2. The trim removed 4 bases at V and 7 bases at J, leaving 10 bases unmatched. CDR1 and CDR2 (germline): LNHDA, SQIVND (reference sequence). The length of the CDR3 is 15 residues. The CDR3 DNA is TGTGCCAGTAGTAACACAGGACTAGATAGGAATGAGCAGTTCTTC. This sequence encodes CASSNTGLDRNEQFF.

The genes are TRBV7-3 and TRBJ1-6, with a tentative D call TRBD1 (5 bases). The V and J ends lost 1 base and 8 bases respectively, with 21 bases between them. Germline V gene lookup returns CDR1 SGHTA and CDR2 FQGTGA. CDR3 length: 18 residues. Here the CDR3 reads CASSLNGARVGSDSPLHF. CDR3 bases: TGTGCCAGCAGCTTAAACGGGGCACGGGTGGGGAGCGATTCACCCCTCCACTTT.

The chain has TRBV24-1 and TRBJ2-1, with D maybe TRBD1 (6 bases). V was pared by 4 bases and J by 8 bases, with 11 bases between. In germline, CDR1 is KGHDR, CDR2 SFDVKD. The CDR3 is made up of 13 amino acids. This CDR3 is CATSERDTDEQFF. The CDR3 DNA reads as TGTGCCACCAGTGAAAGGGACACTGATGAGCAGTTCTTC.

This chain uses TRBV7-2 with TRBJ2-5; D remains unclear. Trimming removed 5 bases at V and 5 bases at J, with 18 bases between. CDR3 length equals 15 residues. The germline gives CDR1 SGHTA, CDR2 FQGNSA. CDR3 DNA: TGTGCCAGCAGCACAAGCAGACAAGAGAATGAGACCCAGTACTTC. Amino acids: CASSTSRQENETQYF.

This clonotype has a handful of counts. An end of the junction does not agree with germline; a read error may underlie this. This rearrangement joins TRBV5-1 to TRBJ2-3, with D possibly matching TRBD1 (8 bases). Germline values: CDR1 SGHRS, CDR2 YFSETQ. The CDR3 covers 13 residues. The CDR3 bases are TGCGCCAGCAGCCCACAGGGGGGGGATACGCGGTATTTT. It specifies CASSPQGGDTRYF.

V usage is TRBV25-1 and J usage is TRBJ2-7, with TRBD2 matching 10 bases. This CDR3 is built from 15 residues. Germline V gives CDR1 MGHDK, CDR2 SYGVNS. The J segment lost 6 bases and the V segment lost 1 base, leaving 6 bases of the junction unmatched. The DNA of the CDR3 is TGTGCCAGCAGTGAATTGACTAGCGGGTTCTTCGAGCAGTACTTC. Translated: CASSELTSGFFEQYF.

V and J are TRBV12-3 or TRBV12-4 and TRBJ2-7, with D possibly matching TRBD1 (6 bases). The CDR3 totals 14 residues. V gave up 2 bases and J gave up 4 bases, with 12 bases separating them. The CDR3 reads CASSLTTGRYEQYF. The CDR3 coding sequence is TGTGCCAGCAGTTTAACTACAGGGAGATACGAGCAGTACTTC.

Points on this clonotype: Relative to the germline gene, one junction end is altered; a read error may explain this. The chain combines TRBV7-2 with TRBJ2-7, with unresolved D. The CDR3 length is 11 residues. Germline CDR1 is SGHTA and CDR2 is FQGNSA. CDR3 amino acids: CSVEDGSEQYF. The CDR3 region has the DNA TGCAGCGTTGAAGACGGCAGCGAGCAGTACTTC.

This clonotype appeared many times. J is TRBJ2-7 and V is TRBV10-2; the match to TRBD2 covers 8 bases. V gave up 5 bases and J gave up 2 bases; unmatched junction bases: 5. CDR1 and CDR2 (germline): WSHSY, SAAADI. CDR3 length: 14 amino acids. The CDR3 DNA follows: TGCGCCAGCAGTCCTCCGGGAGGGCCCTACGAGCAGTACGTC. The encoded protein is CASSPPGGPYEQYV.

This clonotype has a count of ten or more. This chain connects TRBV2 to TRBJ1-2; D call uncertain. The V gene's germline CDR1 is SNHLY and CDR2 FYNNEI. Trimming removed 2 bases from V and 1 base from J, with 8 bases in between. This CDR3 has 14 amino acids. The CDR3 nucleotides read TGTGCCAGCAGTGAACTGCGAAATAACTATGGCTACACCTTC. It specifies CASSELRNNYGYTF.

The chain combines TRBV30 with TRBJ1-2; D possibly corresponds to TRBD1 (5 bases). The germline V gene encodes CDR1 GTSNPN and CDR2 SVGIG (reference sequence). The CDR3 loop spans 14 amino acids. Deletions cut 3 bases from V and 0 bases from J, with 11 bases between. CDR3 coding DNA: TGTGCCTGGAGCGGGACGTTAGCTAACTATGGCTACACCTTC. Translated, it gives CAWSGTLANYGYTF.

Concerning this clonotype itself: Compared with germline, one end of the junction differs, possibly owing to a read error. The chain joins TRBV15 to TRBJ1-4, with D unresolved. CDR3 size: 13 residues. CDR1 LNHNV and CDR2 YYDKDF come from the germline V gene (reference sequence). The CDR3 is CTTSGRDNEKLFF. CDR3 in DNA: TGTACCACCAGTGGGCGGGATAATGAAAAACTGTTTTTT.

The chain's CDR3 is CASSEDATGRSYGYTF. Written as DNA, the CDR3 is TGTGCCAGCAGTGAAGATGCGACGGGACGGAGCTATGGCTACACCTTC. V is TRBV25-1 and J is TRBJ1-2, with D possibly matching TRBD1 (5 bases). V dropped 2 bases and J dropped 4 bases, with 17 bases sitting between them. The germline V gene encodes CDR1 MGHDK and CDR2 SYGVNS. This CDR3 is 16 amino acids long.

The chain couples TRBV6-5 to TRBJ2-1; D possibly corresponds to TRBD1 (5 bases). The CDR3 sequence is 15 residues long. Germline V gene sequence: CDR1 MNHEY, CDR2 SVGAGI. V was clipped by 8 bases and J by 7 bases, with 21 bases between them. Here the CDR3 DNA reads TGTGCCAGCGGGATCTCAGGGCCGGTCACTAATGAGCAGTTCTTC. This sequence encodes CASGISGPVTNEQFF.

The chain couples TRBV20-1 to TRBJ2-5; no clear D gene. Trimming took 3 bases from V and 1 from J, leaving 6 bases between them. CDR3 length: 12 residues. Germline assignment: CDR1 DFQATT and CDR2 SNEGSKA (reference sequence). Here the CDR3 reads CSARRSQETQYF. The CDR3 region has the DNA TGCAGTGCTAGGAGGTCCCAAGAGACCCAGTACTTC.

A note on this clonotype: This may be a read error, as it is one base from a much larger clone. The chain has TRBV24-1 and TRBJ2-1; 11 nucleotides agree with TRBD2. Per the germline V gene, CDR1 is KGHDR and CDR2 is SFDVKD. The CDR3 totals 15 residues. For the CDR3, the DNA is TGTGCCGCCAGTGATTTTATAGCGGGAGGGCCTGAGCAGTTCTTC. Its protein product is CAASDFIAGGPEQFF.

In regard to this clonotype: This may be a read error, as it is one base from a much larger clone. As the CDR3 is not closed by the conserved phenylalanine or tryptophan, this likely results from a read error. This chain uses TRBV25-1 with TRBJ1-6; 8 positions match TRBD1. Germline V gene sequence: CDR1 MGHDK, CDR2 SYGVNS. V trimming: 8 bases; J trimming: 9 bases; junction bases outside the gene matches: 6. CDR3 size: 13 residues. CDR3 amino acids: CASLTGDSSPLHS. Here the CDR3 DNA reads TGTGCCAGCCTGACAGGGGACAGTTCACCCCTCCACTCT.

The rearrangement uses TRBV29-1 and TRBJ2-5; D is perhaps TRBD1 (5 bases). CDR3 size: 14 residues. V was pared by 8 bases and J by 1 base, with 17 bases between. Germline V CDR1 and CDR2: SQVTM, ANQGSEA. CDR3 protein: CSTEAGRSQETQYF. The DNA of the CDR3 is TGCAGCACTGAGGCAGGGCGGAGCCAAGAGACCCAGTACTTC.